At least ten counts were recorded for the clone carrying this T cell receptor beta chain. The target antigen is unknown. This sample is part of a study of T cell repertoires in cytomegalovirus infection. Study-level information: From public TCR beta signatures came an indication of both CMV infection and matching HLA type.

The CDR3 length is 14 residues. Germline CDR1 SGHNT, CDR2 YYREEE (reference sequence). With 1 base removed from V and 8 bases from J, the gap between germline ends came to 15 bases. TCRdb processed the reads anew with MiXCR; each CDR3 protein has one entry. In the table there are roughly 990,000 distinct CDR3 sequences, roughly 31% of which are singletons. Sequenced material: cultured CD8+ T cells from PBMCs, taken from culture after CMV antigen stimulation. The chain joins TRBV5-4 to TRBJ1-1, with D unclear. The source is a human donor in good health (CMV status not recorded). Some clones in this sample may be carry-over from other donors' samples. This CDR3 is CASSLYPSREEAFF. CDR3 DNA sequence: TGTGCCAGCAGCTTGTACCCCTCTAGAGAAGAAGCTTTCTTT.